In its sample, the clone carrying this T cell receptor (beta chain) was seen many times. What it binds is unknown. The data belong to a study of early T cells in non-severe SARS-CoV-2 infection. Turning to the study itself: From unsorted whole blood, bulk RNA was sequenced, and the chains remained unpaired.

Attached unique molecular identifiers marked individual cDNA molecules. TCRdb analysed the 5' RACE reads with MiXCR anew, one entry per CDR3 protein. The data show some 28,000 distinct CDR3 sequences, with 9.5% to 10% seen just once and roughly an eighth held by the top ten. This CDR3 comprises 12 residues. CDR1 GTSNPN and CDR2 SVGIG come from the germline V gene (reference sequence). Trimming cost V 0 bases and J 7 bases, with 10 bases left between them. Notes on the study in general: VDJdb matching skewed toward anti-spike CD8 responses, missing private and CD4 specificities.

The origin of this receptor is an adult who was a healthcare worker with PCR-confirmed SARS-CoV-2 infection or an uninfected control (not recorded which). The chain uses TRBV30 and TRBJ2-7; D is uncertain. The specimen was whole blood. In DNA form, the CDR3 reads TGTGCCTGGAGTGTAGTGAGAACGGAGCAGTACTTC. It translates to CAWSVVRTEQYF.